One sample yielded the 8 T cell receptor beta chains listed below, sequenced in a study of T cell responses to AZD1222 COVID-19 vaccine. TCRdb keeps only in-frame clones here, not all; method: immunoSEQ multiplex PCR. This table holds about 99,000 clones, over 85% found once. Sequencing used peripheral blood, obtained on day 0 of AZD1222 vaccination. All receptors derive from an adult in good health.

The chain couples TRBV30 to TRBJ1-6; 10 nucleotides align to TRBD1. The CDR3 is 14 amino acids. J was trimmed by 8 bases and V by 1 base; bases with no gene match: 2. Germline V CDR1 and CDR2: GTSNPN, SVGIG (reference sequence). The CDR3 sequence: CAWSDGTGDSPLHF. The DNA for the CDR3 is TGTGCCTGGAGTGACGGGACAGGGGATTCACCCCTCCACTTT.

This rearrangement joins TRBV25-1 to TRBJ1-6, with 7 bases aligning to TRBD1. J was trimmed by 7 bases and V by 1 base; bases with no gene match: 4. This CDR3 is built from 15 residues. Germline V gene data show CDR1 as MGHDK and CDR2 as SYGVNS. Written as DNA, the CDR3 is TGTGCCAGCAGTGAATTAGACAGGGCCAATTCACCCCTCCACTTT. Translation: CASSELDRANSPLHF.

The chain joins TRBV30 to TRBJ1-4, with D unclear. Per germline, CDR1 GTSNPN and CDR2 SVGIG (reference sequence). The ends were cut back, 7 bases at V and 4 bases at J, with 16 bases in the middle. This CDR3 is built from 14 residues. As DNA, the CDR3 is TGTGCCTCGACATGGCACGGTAGTAATGAAAAACTGTTTTTT. Protein product: CASTWHGSNEKLFF.

The genes are TRBV19 and TRBJ1-5; a weak D match, TRBD1 (6 bases). The germline V and J ends were trimmed by 8 bases and 0 bases, with 17 bases remaining between them. The V gene's germline CDR1 is LNHDA and CDR2 SQIVND (reference sequence). The CDR3 contains 16 residues. The DNA of the CDR3 is TGTGCCAGTTCTGAGGGGGGTACCTATAGCAATCAGCCCCAGCATTTT. Translation: CASSEGGTYSNQPQHF.

The gene calls are TRBV19 and TRBJ2-1; a possible D gene is TRBD2 (6 bases). The CDR3 has 18 amino acids. CDR1 LNHDA and CDR2 SQIVND come from the germline V gene (reference sequence). V lost 3 bases and J 4 bases, leaving 22 bases between the germline ends. The CDR3: CASSIPSLVWAGYNEQFF. CDR3 coding DNA: TGTGCCAGTAGTATTCCATCCTTAGTGTGGGCGGGGTACAATGAGCAGTTCTTC.

The J gene is TRBJ1-5, the V gene TRBV2; D gene unclear. The CDR3 contains 11 residues. Germline CDR1 and CDR2: SNHLY and FYNNEI. Trimming took off 4 bases at V and 10 bases at J, with 8 bases between the two ends. The CDR3 nucleotides are TGTGCCAGCAGTGTGGAAGGCCCCCAGCATTTT. This gives the protein CASSVEGPQHF.

The chain has TRBV27 and TRBJ1-1, with 7 bases matching TRBD1. In germline, CDR1 is MNHEY, CDR2 SMNVEV (reference sequence). The CDR3 extends over 16 amino acids. After removal of 5 bases from V and 5 bases from J, the junction contained 14 bases not matched to a gene. Written as DNA, the CDR3 is TGTGCCAGCAGTCGACACTTTACAGGGGTTTTAACTGAAGCTTTCTTT. It encodes CASSRHFTGVLTEAFF.

The V and J genes are TRBV5-1 and TRBJ1-5; possible D gene TRBD1, 6 bases. Per germline, CDR1 SGHRS and CDR2 YFSETQ. Trimming took off 4 bases at V and 1 base at J, with 12 bases between the two ends. CDR3 length equals 15 residues. In DNA form, the CDR3 reads TGCGCCAGCAGCGACGGAGACAGGAGCAATCAGCCCCAGCATTTT. Translation: CASSDGDRSNQPQHF.